These 23 T cell receptor beta chains share one sample of origin, sequenced in a study of T-cell reconstitution after alpha-beta-depleted transplantation in children. Unique molecular identifiers were used to barcode this TCRbeta library. Using its own MiXCR run on the PCR reads, TCRdb lists one record per CDR3 protein. The table records 250,000 to 400,000 distinct CDR3 sequences, around 25% of them present only once. Sequenced material: PBMCs, mostly from graft donor cells, taken 180 days after TCRalphabeta/CD19-depleted stem cell transplant. These receptors came from a male patient younger than 18 who had a stem cell transplant for acute lymphoblastic leukemia, so the T cells may come from the graft donor.

This clonotype was seen only a few times. The rearrangement joins TRBV27 to TRBJ2-7; maybe TRBD1 (5 bases). Germline values: CDR1 MNHEY, CDR2 SMNVEV (reference sequence). The length of the CDR3 is 15 residues. Trimming took 9 bases from V and 4 from J, leaving 22 bases between them. The DNA of the CDR3 is TGTGCCAGAAAGGGGCCCCAGGTCCACATTTACGAGCAGTACTTC. This translates into CARKGPQVHIYEQYF.

This clonotype occurred once. The V and J genes are TRBV6-1 and TRBJ2-7, with D unclear. CDR3 length equals 15 residues. Trimming took off 6 bases at V and 6 bases at J, with 21 bases between the two ends. The germline V gene has CDR1 MNHNS and CDR2 SASEGT. CDR3 in DNA: TGTGCCAGCAGAGATACCGGGTCGTTTTTAAGCGAGCAGTACTTC. It is translated as CASRDTGSFLSEQYF.

The J gene is TRBJ2-2, the V gene TRBV7-9, with 11 bases fitting TRBD1. V lost 4 bases, J lost 4 bases, and 8 bases stayed unmatched. There are 17 residues in the CDR3. CDR1 and CDR2 (germline): SEHNR, FQNEAQ (reference sequence). The CDR3 spells CASSSRRGQGATGELFF. CDR3 DNA sequence: TGTGCCAGCAGCTCTAGGCGTGGACAGGGGGCCACCGGGGAGCTGTTTTTT. The whole variable domain, remainder taken from reference TRBV7-9 and TRBJ2-2, is DTGVSQNPRHKITKRGQNVTFRCDPISEHNRLYWYRQTLGQGPEFLTYFQNEAQLEKSRLLSDRFSAERPKGSFSTLEIQRTEQGDSAMYLCASSSRRGQGATGELFFGEGSRLTVL.

The rearrangement links TRBV7-6 to TRBJ1-2; D call uncertain. The CDR3 is 14 residues long. CDR1 is SGHVS and CDR2 is FNYEAQ in the germline V gene. V gave up 2 bases and J gave up 3 bases, with 10 bases separating them. The CDR3 sequence: CASSLTQEDYGYTF. CDR3 bases: TGTGCCAGCAGCTTAACCCAGGAGGACTATGGCTACACCTTC.

The rearrangement links TRBV5-1 to TRBJ1-3; D gene uncertain. CDR3 length equals 14 residues. Per the germline V gene, CDR1 is SGHRS and CDR2 is YFSETQ. The V end was cut by 2 bases, the J end by 3 bases, with 9 bases between. In DNA, the CDR3 is TGCGCCAGCAGCTTTCCCGGGATTGGAAACACCATATATTTT. Amino acid sequence: CASSFPGIGNTIYF.

This clonotype was observed a few times. The chain has TRBV20-1 and TRBJ2-7, with 10 positions matching TRBD2. Germline V gene sequence: CDR1 DFQATT, CDR2 SNEGSKA (reference sequence). J gave up 2 bases and V 3 bases, and 13 bases lay outside the gene matches. This CDR3 region has 17 residues. For the CDR3, the DNA is TGCAGTGCTAGGGGGTGGGTAGCGGGAGGTAAGGCCTACGAGCAGTACTTC. Translated, it gives CSARGWVAGGKAYEQYF.

The genes are TRBV6-1 and TRBJ2-3; perhaps TRBD2 as D (6 bases). V was cut by 0 bases and J by 0 bases, with 10 bases left in between. The CDR3 contains 16 residues. The germline V gene encodes CDR1 MNHNS and CDR2 SASEGT. CDR3: CASSEAIAVSTDTQYF. CDR3 DNA: TGTGCCAGCAGTGAAGCGATAGCGGTTAGCACAGATACGCAGTATTTT.

Only a few counts were recorded for this clonotype. The chain uses TRBV5-1 and TRBJ2-4; D is ambiguous. The CDR3 covers 14 residues. Deletions cut 1 base from V and 0 bases from J, with 5 bases between. The V gene's germline CDR1 is SGHRS and CDR2 YFSETQ. CDR3: CASSLTLAKNIQYF. The CDR3 nucleotides are TGCGCCAGCAGCTTGACTCTAGCCAAAAACATTCAGTACTTC. The variable domain in full, with the rest retrieved from reference TRBV5-1 and TRBJ2-4, is KAGVTQTPRYLIKTRGQQVTLSCSPISGHRSVSWYQQTPGQGLQFLFEYFSETQRNKGNFPGRFSGRQFSNSRSEMNVSTLELGDSALYLCASSLTLAKNIQYFGAGTRLSVL.

This clonotype was counted a few times. This sequence joins TRBV6-1 and TRBJ2-5, with a tentative D call TRBD1 (6 bases). Germline V gene data show CDR1 as MNHNS and CDR2 as SASEGT. The CDR3 loop spans 13 amino acids. Trimming pared 8 bases from V and 5 bases from J, leaving 15 bases between. The CDR3 DNA reads TGTGCCAGCGGCAGGGGATGGGGGGAGACCCAGTACTTC. Its translation is CASGRGWGETQYF.

The chain links TRBV27 to TRBJ2-2, with 12 bases fitting TRBD2. Germline CDR1 reads MNHEY; CDR2 reads SMNVEV (reference sequence). The junction had 11 bases not matched to a gene; V was cut back by 8 bases and J by 4 bases. The CDR3 has 17 amino acids. Written as DNA, the CDR3 is TGTGCCAGCCACACCACACAACTAGCGGGAGGCACCGGGGAGCTGTTTTTT. This encodes CASHTTQLAGGTGELFF.

This clonotype was counted only a few times. V is TRBV5-1 and J is TRBJ2-7; perhaps TRBD2 as D (5 bases). The CDR3 covers 15 residues. CDR1 and CDR2 (germline): SGHRS, YFSETQ. Trimming shortened V by 2 bases and J by 3 bases, and 15 bases separated the two germline ends. The CDR3 coding sequence is TGCGCCAGCAGCTTTTCAACTAGTAGCGACTACGAGCAGTACTTC. As protein: CASSFSTSSDYEQYF.

This clonotype has more than one count but fewer than ten. This chain joins TRBV7-6 and TRBJ2-7, with D perhaps TRBD2 (6 bases). V was pared by 6 bases and J by 0 bases, with 15 bases between. Germline V gene sequence: CDR1 SGHVS, CDR2 FNYEAQ. This CDR3 is 15 amino acids long. The CDR3 loop reads CASSPGGVSSYEQYF. CDR3 coding DNA: TGTGCCAGCAGTCCAGGCGGGGTCTCCTCCTACGAGCAGTACTTC.

The chain couples TRBV7-9 to TRBJ2-7; 7 bases are a match to TRBD2. The CDR3 loop spans 12 amino acids. Germline lookup yields CDR1 SEHNR and CDR2 FQNEAQ (reference sequence). V shed 5 bases, J shed 6 bases, and the junction held 4 bases outside the gene matches. In nucleotides, the CDR3 is TGTGCCAGCAGCCCGACTAGCACCGAGCAGTACTTC. Its protein is CASSPTSTEQYF.

V usage is TRBV27 and J usage is TRBJ1-1; 7 bases align to TRBD1. The CDR3 consists of 12 residues. Germline V lookup: CDR1 MNHEY, CDR2 SMNVEV (reference sequence). V gave up 5 bases and J gave up 6 bases; unmatched junction bases: 3. The CDR3 here is CASSTGVAEAFF. The DNA of the CDR3 is TGTGCCAGCAGTACAGGGGTCGCTGAAGCTTTCTTT.

V usage is TRBV6-1 and J usage is TRBJ2-1, with D possibly being TRBD1 or TRBD2 (6 bases each). The CDR3 runs 17 residues. Trimming removed 6 bases from V and 6 bases from J, with 24 bases in between. Germline CDR1 reads MNHNS; CDR2 reads SASEGT. The DNA of the CDR3 is TGTGCCAGCAGGGGGGGCCCAGGGCGCCATTCGGTCAATGAGCAGTTCTTC. Protein: CASRGGPGRHSVNEQFF.

CDR3 loop: CASGLGLVKAFF. The DNA of the CDR3 is TGTGCTAGTGGTTTGGGACTGGTGAAAGCTTTCTTT. The chain is built from TRBV12-5 and TRBJ1-1; no firm D call. Germline V CDR1 and CDR2: LGHNT, FRNRAP. V was trimmed by 1 base and J by 9 bases, leaving 9 bases between them. The CDR3 is made up of 12 amino acids.

The chain joins TRBV6-5 to TRBJ1-2; no definite D call. This CDR3 contains 15 residues. CDR1 and CDR2 from the germline V gene are MNHEY and SVGAGI. The V end lost 0 bases, the J end lost 4 bases, and 12 bases lay between the germline ends. CDR3 nucleotides: TGTGCCAGCAGTTACTCCAGGCGGGCCCGCTATGGCTACACCTTC. It yields the protein CASSYSRRARYGYTF.

The table lists this clonotype with a few counts. The gene calls are TRBV5-5 and TRBJ1-1; D not resolved. Trimming pared 2 bases from V and 1 base from J, leaving 9 bases between. Germline V gene sequence: CDR1 SGHKS, CDR2 YYEKEE (reference sequence). This CDR3 contains 14 residues. CDR3 region: CASSFSRKNTEAFF. The CDR3 DNA sequence: TGTGCCAGCAGCTTTAGCAGGAAGAACACTGAAGCTTTCTTT.

The chain has TRBV7-9 and TRBJ1-1; maybe TRBD1 (6 bases). Trimming shortened V by 2 bases and J by 0 bases, and 10 bases separated the two germline ends. CDR3 length: 15 amino acids. Germline V gives CDR1 SEHNR, CDR2 FQNEAQ (reference sequence). CDR3 coding DNA: TGTGCCAGCAGCTTACGACAGGTATTGAACACTGAAGCTTTCTTT. This codes for CASSLRQVLNTEAFF.

A few counts support this clonotype. The V and J genes are TRBV11-2 and TRBJ1-2; D gene unclear. The CDR3 consists of 13 residues. Between the trimmed V and J ends, which lost 3 bases and 5 bases, there was a span of 10 bases. Germline lookup yields CDR1 SGHAT and CDR2 FQNNGV. CDR3 sequence: CASSFSGPYGYTF. The CDR3 DNA reads as TGTGCCAGCAGCTTTTCCGGGCCGTATGGCTACACCTTC.

The chain's CDR3 is CASSLTSGNSYEQYF. The DNA of the CDR3 is TGTGCCAGCAGTTTGACTAGCGGCAACTCCTACGAGCAGTACTTC. This chain connects TRBV7-9 to TRBJ2-7; 9 bases are shared with TRBD2. This CDR3 spans 15 amino acids. Germline V CDR1 and CDR2: SEHNR, FQNEAQ (reference sequence). With 6 bases clipped from V and 0 bases from J, the junction kept 6 bases outside the gene matches. The full variable domain, its missing parts supplied by reference TRBV7-9 and TRBJ2-7, is DTGVSQNPRHKITKRGQNVTFRCDPISEHNRLYWYRQTLGQGPEFLTYFQNEAQLEKSRLLSDRFSAERPKGSFSTLEIQRTEQGDSAMYLCASSLTSGNSYEQYFGPGTRLTVT.

The J gene is TRBJ2-3, the V gene TRBV20-1; D perhaps matches TRBD2 (5 bases). Trimming stripped 6 bases from V and 2 bases from J, with 18 bases between. The CDR3 runs to 15 residues. CDR1 and CDR2 (germline): DFQATT, SNEGSKA (reference sequence). The CDR3 protein is CSADRLLAVTDTQYF. For the CDR3, the DNA is TGCAGTGCGGATAGACTCCTAGCAGTCACAGATACGCAGTATTTT.

The chain is built from TRBV18 and TRBJ2-5; tentative D call: TRBD2 (6 bases). This CDR3 region has 11 residues. CDR1 is KGHSH, CDR2 LQKENI, per germline. V was trimmed by 2 bases and J by 9 bases, leaving 7 bases between them. CDR3 residues: CASSPREAQYF. The CDR3 nucleotides read TGTGCCAGCTCACCAAGGGAGGCCCAGTACTTC. Looking up the rest from reference TRBV18 and TRBJ2-5 gives the full variable domain: NAGVMQNPRHLVRRRGQEARLRCSPMKGHSHVYWYRQLPEEGLKFMVYLQKENIIDESGMPKERFSAEFPKEGPSILRIQQVVRGDSAAYFCASSPREAQYFGPGTRLLVL.